Detailed here is one TCR beta chain. Antigen unknown. This specimen belongs to a study of cytomegalovirus exposure and HLA in healthy donors. General observations from the study: Certain indistinguishable V segments, among them TRBV6-2 and TRBV6-3, were excluded.

It was with 60 Vbeta and 13 Jbeta primers that the PCR ran. Generated by immunoSEQ multiplex PCR, the TCRdb table keeps only in-frame clones and is missing some. The table has about 80,000 clones, less than 85% seen once. V was pared by 0 bases and J by 4 bases, with 7 bases between. The CDR3 length is 14 residues. CDR1 MNHNS and CDR2 SASEGT come from the germline V gene. The specimen was PBMCs. The rearrangement links TRBV6-1 to TRBJ1-5; D gene uncertain. The clonotype was recovered from a human donor in good health. In nucleotides, the CDR3 is TGTGCCAGCAGTGAAGCCATAGAGAATCAGCCCCAGCATTTT. Its protein product is CASSEAIENQPQHF.